This TCR beta chain was sequenced during a study of blood T cell repertoires in COVID-19. The junction had 10 bases not matched to a gene; V was cut back by 5 bases and J by 6 bases. The CDR3 runs to 15 residues. Per germline, CDR1 SGHRS and CDR2 YFSETQ. Clones were read by immunoSEQ multiplex PCR, and TCRdb kept only the in-frame ones, dropping some. The repertoire holds about 280,000 clones, with 75% to 90% as singletons. Sequences were obtained from PBMCs or T cells enriched from blood (not recorded which). The TCR sequence derives from a woman in her forties or fifties who had recovered from COVID-19. The V and J genes are TRBV5-1 and TRBJ2-7; 11 nucleotides line up with TRBD2. This CDR3 reads CASSSGLAVFGEQYF. The CDR3 nucleotides are TGCGCCAGCAGTTCGGGACTAGCGGTTTTCGGCGAGCAGTACTTC. Full variable domain (outside the CDR3, taken from reference TRBV5-1 and TRBJ2-7): KAGVTQTPRYLIKTRGQQVTLSCSPISGHRSVSWYQQTPGQGLQFLFEYFSETQRNKGNFPGRFSGRQFSNSRSEMNVSTLELGDSALYLCASSSGLAVFGEQYFGPGTRLTVT.